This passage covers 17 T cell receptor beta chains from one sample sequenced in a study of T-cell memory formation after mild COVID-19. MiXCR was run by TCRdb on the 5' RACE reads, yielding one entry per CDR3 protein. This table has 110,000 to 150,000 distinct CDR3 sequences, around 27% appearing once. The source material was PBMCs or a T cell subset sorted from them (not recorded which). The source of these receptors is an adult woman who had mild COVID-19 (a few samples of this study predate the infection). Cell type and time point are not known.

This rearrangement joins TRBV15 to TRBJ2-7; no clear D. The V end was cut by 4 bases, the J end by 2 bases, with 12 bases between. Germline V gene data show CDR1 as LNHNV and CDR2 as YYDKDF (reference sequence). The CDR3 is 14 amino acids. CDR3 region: CATSIRANPYEQYF. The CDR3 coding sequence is TGTGCCACCAGCATTAGGGCCAATCCCTACGAGCAGTACTTC.

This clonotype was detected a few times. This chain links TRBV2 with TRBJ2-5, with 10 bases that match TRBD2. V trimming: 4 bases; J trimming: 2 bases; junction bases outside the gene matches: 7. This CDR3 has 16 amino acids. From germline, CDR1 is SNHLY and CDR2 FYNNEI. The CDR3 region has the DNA TGTGCCAGCAGTGCGTATAGCGGGGGGCCACAAGAGACCCAGTACTTC. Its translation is CASSAYSGGPQETQYF.

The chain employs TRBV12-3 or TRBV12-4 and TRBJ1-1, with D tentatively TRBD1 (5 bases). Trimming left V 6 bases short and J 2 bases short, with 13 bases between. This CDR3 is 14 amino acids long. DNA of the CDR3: TGTGCCAGCAGCTTGACAGCTTCTAACACTGAAGCTTTCTTT. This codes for CASSLTASNTEAFF.

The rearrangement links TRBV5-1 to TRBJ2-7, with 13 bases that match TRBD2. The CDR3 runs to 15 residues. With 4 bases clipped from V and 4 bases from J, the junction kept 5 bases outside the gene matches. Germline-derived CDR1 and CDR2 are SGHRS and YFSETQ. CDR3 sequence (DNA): TGCGCCAGCAGCCTCGGACTAGCGGGAGAATACGAGCAGTACTTC. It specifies CASSLGLAGEYEQYF.

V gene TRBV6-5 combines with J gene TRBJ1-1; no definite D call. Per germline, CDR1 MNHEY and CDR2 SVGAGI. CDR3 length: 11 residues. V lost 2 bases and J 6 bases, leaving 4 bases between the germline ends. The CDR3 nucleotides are TGTGCCAGCAGTTACGGATCTGAAGCTTTCTTT. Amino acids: CASSYGSEAFF.

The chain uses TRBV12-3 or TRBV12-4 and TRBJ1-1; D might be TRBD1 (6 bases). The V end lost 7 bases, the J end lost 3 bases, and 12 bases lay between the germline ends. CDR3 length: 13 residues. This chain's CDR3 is CASNLDSHTEAFF. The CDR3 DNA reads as TGTGCCAGCAACTTGGACAGCCACACTGAAGCTTTCTTT.

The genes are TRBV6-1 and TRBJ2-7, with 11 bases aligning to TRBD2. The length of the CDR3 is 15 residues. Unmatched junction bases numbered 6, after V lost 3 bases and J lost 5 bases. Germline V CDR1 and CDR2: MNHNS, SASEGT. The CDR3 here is CASSDTSGSGDEQYF. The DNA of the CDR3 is TGTGCCAGCAGTGACACTAGCGGGAGTGGGGACGAGCAGTACTTC.

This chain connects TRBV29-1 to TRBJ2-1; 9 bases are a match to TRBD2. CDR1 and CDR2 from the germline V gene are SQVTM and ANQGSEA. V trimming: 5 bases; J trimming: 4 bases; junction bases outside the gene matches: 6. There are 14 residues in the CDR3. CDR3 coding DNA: TGCAGCGTTCCCCCTAGCGGGGTTTACAATGAGCAGTTCTTC. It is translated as CSVPPSGVYNEQFF.

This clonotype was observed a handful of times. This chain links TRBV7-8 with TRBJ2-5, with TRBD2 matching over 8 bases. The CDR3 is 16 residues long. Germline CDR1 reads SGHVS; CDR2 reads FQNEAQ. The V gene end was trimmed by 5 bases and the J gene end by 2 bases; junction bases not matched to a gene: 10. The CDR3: CASSPTIAGIQETQYF. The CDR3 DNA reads TGTGCCAGCAGCCCAACAATAGCGGGAATACAAGAGACCCAGTACTTC.

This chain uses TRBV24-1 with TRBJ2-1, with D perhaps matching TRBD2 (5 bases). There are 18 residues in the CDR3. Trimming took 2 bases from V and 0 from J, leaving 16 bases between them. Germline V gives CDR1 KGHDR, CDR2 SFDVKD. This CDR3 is CATSDSERYLSSYNEQFF. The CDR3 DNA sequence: TGTGCCACCAGTGATTCTGAGCGGTACCTAAGCTCCTACAATGAGCAGTTCTTC.

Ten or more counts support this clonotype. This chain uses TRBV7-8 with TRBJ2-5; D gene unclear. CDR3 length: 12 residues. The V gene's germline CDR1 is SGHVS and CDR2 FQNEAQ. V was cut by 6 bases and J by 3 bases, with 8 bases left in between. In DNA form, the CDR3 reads TGTGCCAGCAGTCTGGGTAAAGAGACCCAGTACTTC. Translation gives CASSLGKETQYF. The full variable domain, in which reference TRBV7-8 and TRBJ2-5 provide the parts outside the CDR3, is GAGVSQSPRYKVAKRGQDVALRCDPISGHVSLFWYQQALGQGPEFLTYFQNEAQLDKSGLPSDRFFAERPEGSVSTLKIQRTQQEDSAVYLCASSLGKETQYFGPGTRLLVL.

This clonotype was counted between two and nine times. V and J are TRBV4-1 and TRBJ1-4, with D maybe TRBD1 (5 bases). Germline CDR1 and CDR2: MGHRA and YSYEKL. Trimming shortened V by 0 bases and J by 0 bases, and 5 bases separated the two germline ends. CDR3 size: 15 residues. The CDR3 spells CASSQEGATNEKLFF. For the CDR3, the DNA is TGCGCCAGCAGCCAAGAAGGGGCAACTAATGAAAAACTGTTTTTT.

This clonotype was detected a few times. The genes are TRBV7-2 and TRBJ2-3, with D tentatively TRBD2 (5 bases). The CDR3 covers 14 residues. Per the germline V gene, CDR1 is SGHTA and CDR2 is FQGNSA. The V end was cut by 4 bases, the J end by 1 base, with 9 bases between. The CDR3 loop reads CASSYDSGTDTQYF. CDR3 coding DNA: TGTGCCAGCAGCTACGATAGCGGCACAGATACGCAGTATTTT.

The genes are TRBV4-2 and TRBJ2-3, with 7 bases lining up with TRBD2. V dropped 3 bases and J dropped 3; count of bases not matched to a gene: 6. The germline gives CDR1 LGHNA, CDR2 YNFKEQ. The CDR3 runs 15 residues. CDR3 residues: CASSQERGVTDTQYF. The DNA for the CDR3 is TGTGCCAGCAGCCAGGAGCGGGGTGTAACAGATACGCAGTATTTT.

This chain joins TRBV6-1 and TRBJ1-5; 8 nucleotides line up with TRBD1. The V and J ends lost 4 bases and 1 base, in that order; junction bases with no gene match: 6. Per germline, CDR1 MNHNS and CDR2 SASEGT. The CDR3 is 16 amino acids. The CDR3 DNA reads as TGTGCCAGCAGTGCTACCAGGGGGCCGAGCAATCAGCCCCAGCATTTT. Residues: CASSATRGPSNQPQHF.

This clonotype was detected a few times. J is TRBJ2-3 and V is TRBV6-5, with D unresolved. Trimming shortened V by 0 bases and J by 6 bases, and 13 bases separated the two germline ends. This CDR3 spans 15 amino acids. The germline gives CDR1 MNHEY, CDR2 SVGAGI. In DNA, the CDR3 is TGTGCCAGCAGTTACTCGCGGATTCCGGTGGATACGCAGTATTTT. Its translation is CASSYSRIPVDTQYF.

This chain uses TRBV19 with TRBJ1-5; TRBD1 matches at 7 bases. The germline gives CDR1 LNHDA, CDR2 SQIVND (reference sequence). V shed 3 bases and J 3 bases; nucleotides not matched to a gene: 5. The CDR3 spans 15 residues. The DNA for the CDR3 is TGTGCCAGTAGTATTGGGGACAGTACCAATCAGCCCCAGCATTTT. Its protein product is CASSIGDSTNQPQHF.